These 21 T cell receptor beta chains were all obtained from the same sample, sequenced in a study of shared clonotypes between healthy human individuals. Profiled with immunoSEQ multiplex PCR; TCRdb holds only in-frame clones, not every one. The sample shows about 460,000 clones, around 77% of them seen only once. The sample comprised PBMCs. These receptors all come from a woman aged 40 to 55 in good health. Some clones in this sample may be carry-over from other donors' samples.

This clone was observed a single time. V is TRBV5-1 and J is TRBJ2-3, with D unresolved. Germline-derived CDR1 and CDR2 are SGHRS and YFSETQ. Deletions cut 3 bases from V and 3 bases from J, with 5 bases between. The CDR3 is made up of 12 amino acids. CDR3 nucleotides: TGCGCCAGCAGCTCGAGGACAGATACGCAGTATTTT. It codes for CASSSRTDTQYF.

This rearrangement joins TRBV28 to TRBJ2-3; D possibly corresponds to TRBD2 (5 bases). With 6 bases removed from V and 6 bases from J, the gap between germline ends came to 19 bases. The CDR3 is 15 residues long. Germline CDR1 and CDR2: MDHEN and SYDVKM. The CDR3 region is CASRTTRDLGDTQYF. The CDR3 DNA is TGTGCCAGCAGGACAACTAGAGACTTGGGGGATACGCAGTATTTT.

V and J are TRBV6-5 and TRBJ1-3; 8 nucleotides agree with TRBD1. Germline CDR1 and CDR2: MNHEY and SVGAGI. Unmatched junction bases numbered 1, after V lost 0 bases and J lost 6 bases. This CDR3 comprises 14 residues. The CDR3 sequence: CASSYSRGQNTIYF. In DNA form, the CDR3 reads TGTGCCAGCAGTTACTCCAGGGGGCAAAACACCATATATTTT.

J is TRBJ1-5 and V is TRBV28; the match to TRBD1 covers 7 bases. CDR1 is MDHEN, CDR2 SYDVKM, per germline. V gave up 5 bases and J gave up 3 bases; unmatched junction bases: 4. CDR3 length: 14 amino acids. The CDR3 sequence is CASSRTGTNQPQHF. The CDR3 DNA reads as TGTGCCAGCAGTAGGACAGGTACCAATCAGCCCCAGCATTTT.

The CDR3 here is CATSRDRGRQAFF. The DNA for the CDR3 is TGTGCCACCAGCAGAGATAGGGGAAGGCAAGCTTTCTTT. The chain combines TRBV15 with TRBJ1-1; possibly TRBD1 for D (5 bases). CDR1 is LNHNV and CDR2 is YYDKDF in the germline V gene (reference sequence). The CDR3 runs 13 residues. Trimming stripped 0 bases from V and 9 bases from J, with 11 bases between.

This clone has just a few counts. Other DNA sequences in the sample encode the same CDR3. The J gene is TRBJ2-1, the V gene TRBV7-2; 13 positions match TRBD2. The length of the CDR3 is 15 residues. CDR1 is SGHTA, CDR2 FQGNSA, per germline. V shed 5 bases, J shed 6 bases, and the junction held 4 bases outside the gene matches. CDR3 in DNA: TGTGCCAGCAGCCCAACTAGCGGGAGGGGCAATGAGCAGTTCTTC. It specifies CASSPTSGRGNEQFF.

V is TRBV30 and J is TRBJ2-1; 9 bases agree with TRBD1. After removal of 2 bases from V and 4 bases from J, the junction contained 3 bases not matched to a gene. This CDR3 is built from 14 residues. Germline V gene sequence: CDR1 GTSNPN, CDR2 SVGIG (reference sequence). The CDR3 reads CAWSWDREYNEQFF. The CDR3 nucleotides read TGTGCCTGGAGTTGGGACAGGGAATACAATGAGCAGTTCTTC.

The CDR3 nucleotides are TGTGCCAGCAGCTTTGTGGGACTAGCGGGTTACAATGAGCAGTTCTTC. Translating gives CASSFVGLAGYNEQFF. This chain connects TRBV7-2 to TRBJ2-1; 12 bases are shared with TRBD2. This CDR3 region has 16 residues. Germline-derived CDR1 and CDR2 are SGHTA and FQGNSA. Trimming cost V 3 bases and J 4 bases; bases outside gene matches: 4.

Here the CDR3 DNA reads TGCGCCAGCAGCTCCGGGAGTGATACCTACGAGCAGTACTTC. This gives the protein CASSSGSDTYEQYF. The chain couples TRBV5-1 to TRBJ2-7; tentative D call: TRBD2 (6 bases). In germline, CDR1 is SGHRS, CDR2 YFSETQ. CDR3 length: 14 residues. The V and J ends lost 3 bases and 2 bases respectively, with 12 bases between them.

Note on this clone: The same CDR3 is also encoded by other DNA sequences in this sample. The genes are TRBV30 and TRBJ2-3; D gene uncertain. The length of the CDR3 is 12 residues. CDR1 and CDR2 from the germline V gene are GTSNPN and SVGIG (reference sequence). V lost 2 bases, J lost 2 bases, and 5 bases lay in between. CDR3 in amino acids: CAWSSSTDTQYF. Written as DNA, the CDR3 is TGTGCCTGGAGTTCTTCCACAGATACGCAGTATTTT.

V and J are TRBV6-1 and TRBJ2-2, with a weak D call TRBD2 (6 bases). Looked up from germline, CDR1 is MNHNS and CDR2 is SASEGT. V was clipped by 2 bases and J by 7 bases, with 14 bases between them. This CDR3 contains 15 residues. Here the CDR3 DNA reads TGTGCCAGCAGTGAAAGAACAAGGGGAGGCGGGGAGCTGTTTTTT. Translated, it gives CASSERTRGGGELFF.

The V gene is TRBV30, the J gene TRBJ2-2; D is possibly TRBD1 or TRBD2 (5 bases each). The CDR3 length is 15 residues. CDR1 GTSNPN and CDR2 SVGIG come from the germline V gene (reference sequence). V shed 1 base and J shed 2 bases, with 11 bases lying between them. In DNA, the CDR3 is TGTGCCTGGAGTGGGGGGACGGTTAACACCGGGGAGCTGTTTTTT. Protein product: CAWSGGTVNTGELFF.

This chain connects TRBV28 to TRBJ1-4; D not certain. The germline V and J ends were trimmed by 5 bases and 0 bases, with 10 bases remaining between them. Germline assignment: CDR1 MDHEN and CDR2 SYDVKM. The CDR3 length is 15 residues. Here the CDR3 reads CASSMRAATNEKLFF. The CDR3 coding sequence is TGTGCCAGCAGTATGCGGGCTGCAACTAATGAAAAACTGTTTTTT.

Here the CDR3 DNA reads TGTGCCAGCAGTTTTTCCGTGCCTGGGGCCAACGTCCTGACTTTC. It specifies CASSFSVPGANVLTF. The chain has TRBV27 and TRBJ2-6, with D hard to call. The V gene's germline CDR1 is MNHEY and CDR2 SMNVEV (reference sequence). The CDR3 consists of 15 residues. V was shortened by 3 bases and J by 2 bases, with 8 bases between the two germline ends.

The genes are TRBV4-2 and TRBJ2-1; 7 positions agree with TRBD2. V dropped 3 bases and J dropped 4; count of bases not matched to a gene: 3. Germline-derived CDR1 and CDR2 are LGHNA and YNFKEQ. This CDR3 spans 14 amino acids. This CDR3 reads CASSHRGGYNEQFF. The DNA of the CDR3 is TGTGCCAGCAGCCATCGCGGGGGATACAATGAGCAGTTCTTC.

This CDR3 is CASSHPQGTGKNVNTEAFF. CDR3 sequence (DNA): TGTGCCAGCAGCCACCCACAGGGAACGGGGAAGAACGTGAACACTGAAGCTTTCTTT. The rearrangement joins TRBV7-2 to TRBJ1-1; D perhaps matches TRBD1 (6 bases). Germline V gene lookup returns CDR1 SGHTA and CDR2 FQGNSA. V gave up 5 bases and J gave up 0 bases, with 25 bases separating them. The CDR3 has 19 amino acids.

The J gene is TRBJ2-2, the V gene TRBV19; the D gene is possibly TRBD1 (6 bases). The germline V gene encodes CDR1 LNHDA and CDR2 SQIVND (reference sequence). V lost 10 bases and J 4 bases, leaving 10 bases between the germline ends. The CDR3 loop spans 12 amino acids. The CDR3: CATTDSTGELFF. CDR3 coding DNA: TGTGCCACCACGGACAGCACCGGGGAGCTGTTTTTT.

The chain recombines TRBV19 with TRBJ2-5; no clear D. CDR1 and CDR2 from the germline V gene are LNHDA and SQIVND (reference sequence). This CDR3 has 13 residues. The V end was cut by 10 bases, the J end by 4 bases, with 16 bases between. The chain's CDR3 is CATLSLSGETQYF. The CDR3 nucleotides are TGTGCCACCCTGTCCTTATCGGGAGAGACCCAGTACTTC.

The V gene is TRBV29-1, the J gene TRBJ1-4; TRBD1 might be the D (6 bases). Per the germline V gene, CDR1 is SQVTM and CDR2 is ANQGSEA. The V end lost 3 bases, the J end lost 7 bases, and 12 bases lay between the germline ends. The length of the CDR3 is 13 residues. The DNA of the CDR3 is TGCAGCGTTGAGAGGGGGAGAGGTGAAAAACTGTTTTTT. It specifies CSVERGRGEKLFF.

This clone turned up a few times. The rearrangement uses TRBV7-6 and TRBJ2-3; the match to TRBD2 covers 9 bases. J gave up 4 bases and V 1 base, and 9 bases lay outside the gene matches. The germline V gene encodes CDR1 SGHVS and CDR2 FNYEAQ. The CDR3 sequence is 17 residues long. The CDR3 is CASSLEFWREGSDTQYF. The CDR3 DNA is TGTGCCAGCAGCTTAGAGTTCTGGCGGGAGGGGTCAGATACGCAGTATTTT.

V gene TRBV27 combines with J gene TRBJ2-5; 9 nucleotides agree with TRBD2. This CDR3 has 14 amino acids. Trimming cost V 5 bases and J 5 bases; bases outside gene matches: 6. Per the germline V gene, CDR1 is MNHEY and CDR2 is SMNVEV (reference sequence). As DNA, the CDR3 is TGTGCCAGCAGTGGTAGCGGGAGAAGGGAGACCCAGTACTTC. As protein: CASSGSGRRETQYF.